The rows below give T cell receptor beta chains drawn from one sample of a study of T cell repertoires in cytomegalovirus infection. TCRdb ran MiXCR on the reads and lists one entry per CDR3 protein. The sample lists approximately 630,000 distinct CDR3 sequences; 24% were seen once. Sequencing was carried out using CD8+ T cells from PBMCs. The receptor source for this set is a human donor in good health (CMV status not recorded). Some clones in this sample may be carry-over from other donors' samples. Both conserved end residues are part of each CDR3. D genes are given only for firm matches. Rows give clone size only sometimes, using once, few, many, or a class for an expanded clone.

J gene: TRBJ2-1
V gene: TRBV20-1
clone size: .
CDR3 length: 16
D gene: .
CDR3 DNA: TGCAGTGCTAGCCGCGGAGGGGCGGGGAACTACAATGAGCAGTTCTTC
CDR3 protein: CSASRGGAGNYNEQFF

J gene: TRBJ1-6
V gene: TRBV6-2/TRBV6-3
clone size: .
CDR3 length: 15
D gene: TRBD1
CDR3 DNA: TGTGCCAGCGCAAGACAGGGAGAGCACGATTCACCCCTCCACTTT
CDR3 protein: CASARQGEHDSPLHF

J gene: TRBJ2-7
V gene: TRBV29-1
clone size: .
CDR3 length: 14
D gene: .
CDR3 DNA: TGCAGCGTTAGTGGGACCGAGAGCTCCTACGAGCAGTACTTC
CDR3 protein: CSVSGTESSYEQYF

J gene: TRBJ2-7
V gene: TRBV20-1
clone size: .
CDR3 length: 13
D gene: .
CDR3 DNA: TGCAGTGCTAGGGTGATTGACGCCTACGAGCAGTACTTC
CDR3 protein: CSARVIDAYEQYF

J gene: TRBJ1-1
V gene: TRBV7-2
clone size: many
CDR3 length: 16
D gene: .
CDR3 DNA: TGTGCCAGCAGCTTTTATCGGGCGGCAGCGTTCTCTGAAGCTTTCTTT
CDR3 protein: CASSFYRAAAFSEAFF

J gene: TRBJ1-4
V gene: TRBV7-9
clone size: .
CDR3 length: 14
D gene: .
CDR3 DNA: TGTGCCAGCAGCTTGAGCCTAGAGGCGGAAAAACTGTTTTTT
CDR3 protein: CASSLSLEAEKLFF

J gene: TRBJ2-3
V gene: TRBV28
clone size: few
CDR3 length: 15
D gene: .
CDR3 DNA: TGTGCCAGCAGTTCAGGGGAGACTAGCACAGATACGCAGTATTTT
CDR3 protein: CASSSGETSTDTQYF

J gene: TRBJ2-1
V gene: TRBV6-1
clone size: many
CDR3 length: 15
D gene: .
CDR3 DNA: TGTGCCAGCAGTTCCTCCGGGCCGGCATACAATGAGCAGTTCTTC
CDR3 protein: CASSSSGPAYNEQFF

J gene: TRBJ2-2
V gene: TRBV28
clone size: .
CDR3 length: 15
D gene: TRBD1
CDR3 DNA: TGTGCCAGTTCTGGGACAGCCCGTGGGGCCGGGGAGCTGTTTTTT
CDR3 protein: CASSGTARGAGELFF

J gene: TRBJ2-1
V gene: TRBV7-9
clone size: few
CDR3 length: 16
D gene: .
CDR3 DNA: TGTGCCAGCAGCTTAGTTCAGGGGCGCCCGGACAATGAGCAGTTCTTC
CDR3 protein: CASSLVQGRPDNEQFF

J gene: TRBJ2-3
V gene: TRBV28
clone size: few
CDR3 length: 14
D gene: .
CDR3 DNA: TGTGCCAGCAGTTCAGCAGCAGGCGCGGATACGCAGTATTTT
CDR3 protein: CASSSAAGADTQYF

J gene: TRBJ2-4
V gene: TRBV7-9
clone size: .
CDR3 length: 16
D gene: TRBD1
CDR3 DNA: TGTGCCAGCAGCATGGGACAGGGGGCGACCAAAAACATTCAGTACTTC
CDR3 protein: CASSMGQGATKNIQYF

J gene: TRBJ1-2
V gene: TRBV29-1
clone size: .
CDR3 length: 13
D gene: .
CDR3 DNA: TGCAGCGCTAAAGGGCGGGGAAACTATGGCTACACCTTC
CDR3 protein: CSAKGRGNYGYTF

J gene: TRBJ2-3
V gene: TRBV24-1
clone size: .
CDR3 length: 13
D gene: .
CDR3 DNA: TGTGCCACCAGTGATTTGCAGGCAGATACGCAGTATTTT
CDR3 protein: CATSDLQADTQYF

J gene: TRBJ2-2
V gene: TRBV11-2
clone size: .
CDR3 length: 16
D gene: .
CDR3 DNA: TGTGCCAGCAGCCCTCAGGGCAATTCGAACACCGGGGAGCTGTTTTTT
CDR3 protein: CASSPQGNSNTGELFF

J gene: TRBJ2-1
V gene: TRBV19
clone size: few
CDR3 length: 15
D gene: .
CDR3 DNA: TGTGCCAGTAGTATAAGGGGTAGCTCCTACAATGAGCAGTTCTTC
CDR3 protein: CASSIRGSSYNEQFF

J gene: TRBJ1-5
V gene: TRBV20-1
clone size: few
CDR3 length: 15
D gene: TRBD1
CDR3 DNA: TGCAGTGCTAGACAACCGGGACAGGGTGTTCAGCCCCAGCATTTT
CDR3 protein: CSARQPGQGVQPQHF

J gene: TRBJ2-5
V gene: TRBV20-1
clone size: few
CDR3 length: 15
D gene: TRBD1
CDR3 DNA: TGCAGTGCCCACGCGCGGACAGGGGCACTAGAGACCCAGTACTTC
CDR3 protein: CSAHARTGALETQYF

J gene: TRBJ1-2
V gene: TRBV28
clone size: .
CDR3 length: 15
D gene: .
CDR3 DNA: TGTGCCAGCAGTTTACAGGGATCATCCTACTATGGCTACACCTTC
CDR3 protein: CASSLQGSSYYGYTF

J gene: TRBJ1-1
V gene: TRBV6-4
clone size: few
CDR3 length: 13
D gene: .
CDR3 DNA: TGTGCCAGCAGTGACGAATTCTACACTGAAGCTTTCTTT
CDR3 protein: CASSDEFYTEAFF

J gene: TRBJ2-5
V gene: TRBV2
clone size: .
CDR3 length: 14
D gene: TRBD2
CDR3 DNA: TGTGCCAGCAGTGGGCGGGGGGGCCTGGAGACCCAGTACTTC
CDR3 protein: CASSGRGGLETQYF

J gene: TRBJ2-5
V gene: TRBV28
clone size: many
CDR3 length: 15
D gene: .
CDR3 DNA: TGTGCCAGCAGTCCATTGACAGACGCCCGGGAGACCCAGTACTTC
CDR3 protein: CASSPLTDARETQYF

J gene: TRBJ1-2
V gene: TRBV29-1
clone size: .
CDR3 length: 13
D gene: .
CDR3 DNA: TGCAGCGTTGAAGACTGGAACCCCCCGGGCTACACCTTC
CDR3 protein: CSVEDWNPPGYTF

J gene: TRBJ1-5
V gene: TRBV20-1
clone size: .
CDR3 length: 16
D gene: TRBD1
CDR3 DNA: TGCAGTGCTAGTTCGACAGGGTGGACTACGAATCAGCCCCAGCATTTT
CDR3 protein: CSASSTGWTTNQPQHF

J gene: TRBJ1-3
V gene: TRBV7-2
clone size: .
CDR3 length: 15
D gene: .
CDR3 DNA: TGTGCCAGCAGCTTAGGGGAGGGTAGGAGAAACACCATATATTTT
CDR3 protein: CASSLGEGRRNTIYF

J gene: TRBJ1-1
V gene: TRBV7-9
clone size: .
CDR3 length: 16
D gene: TRBD1
CDR3 DNA: TGTGCCAGCACCCCGCCGACAGGGGCCATGAACACTGAAGCTTTCTTT
CDR3 protein: CASTPPTGAMNTEAFF

J gene: TRBJ1-2
V gene: TRBV3-1
clone size: .
CDR3 length: 18
D gene: .
CDR3 DNA: TGTACCAGCAGCCAAGGGGGGCCCTTAGATCTTAAGGGCTATGGCTACACCTTC
CDR3 protein: CTSSQGGPLDLKGYGYTF

J gene: TRBJ1-1
V gene: TRBV7-9
clone size: many
CDR3 length: 17
D gene: .
CDR3 DNA: TGTGCCAGCAGCTTAGCTGAATCCGGCAGGGTGAACACTGAAGCTTTCTTT
CDR3 protein: CASSLAESGRVNTEAFF

J gene: TRBJ2-1
V gene: TRBV12-3/TRBV12-4
clone size: .
CDR3 length: 15
D gene: .
CDR3 DNA: TGTGCCAGCATCCCGCCCGGGGGTTCCTACAATGAGCAGTTCTTC
CDR3 protein: CASIPPGGSYNEQFF

J gene: TRBJ1-1
V gene: TRBV12-3/TRBV12-4
clone size: .
CDR3 length: 14
D gene: .
CDR3 DNA: TGTGCCAGCAGTTTACACGGTGTAAACACTGAAGCTTTCTTT
CDR3 protein: CASSLHGVNTEAFF

J gene: TRBJ1-5
V gene: TRBV28
clone size: many
CDR3 length: 16
D gene: .
CDR3 DNA: TGTGCCAGCAGTTTGGTAGGAGAATGGGGCAATCAGCCCCAGCATTTT
CDR3 protein: CASSLVGEWGNQPQHF

J gene: TRBJ2-2
V gene: TRBV2
clone size: few
CDR3 length: 15
D gene: TRBD2
CDR3 DNA: TGTGCCAGCAGACTAGCGGGGGGCCGGGACGGGGAGCTGTTTTTT
CDR3 protein: CASRLAGGRDGELFF

J gene: TRBJ2-1
V gene: TRBV19
clone size: .
CDR3 length: 16
D gene: TRBD1
CDR3 DNA: TGTGCCAGTAGTCGGACAGGGGGGTCGTCCTACAATGAGCAGTTCTTC
CDR3 protein: CASSRTGGSSYNEQFF

J gene: TRBJ2-2
V gene: TRBV7-8
clone size: many
CDR3 length: 14
D gene: .
CDR3 DNA: TGTGCCAGCAGCTTATCACCGAACACCGGGGAGCTGTTTTTT
CDR3 protein: CASSLSPNTGELFF

J gene: TRBJ1-2
V gene: TRBV7-9
clone size: .
CDR3 length: 15
D gene: .
CDR3 DNA: TGTGCCAGCAATGAGGCAGGGGATCCTACCAGTGGCTACACCTTC
CDR3 protein: CASNEAGDPTSGYTF

J gene: TRBJ2-4
V gene: TRBV12-3/TRBV12-4
clone size: many
CDR3 length: 17
D gene: .
CDR3 DNA: TGTGCCAGCAGTCTACCGGAGGGTAGCGGATCCAAAAACATTCAGTACTTC
CDR3 protein: CASSLPEGSGSKNIQYF